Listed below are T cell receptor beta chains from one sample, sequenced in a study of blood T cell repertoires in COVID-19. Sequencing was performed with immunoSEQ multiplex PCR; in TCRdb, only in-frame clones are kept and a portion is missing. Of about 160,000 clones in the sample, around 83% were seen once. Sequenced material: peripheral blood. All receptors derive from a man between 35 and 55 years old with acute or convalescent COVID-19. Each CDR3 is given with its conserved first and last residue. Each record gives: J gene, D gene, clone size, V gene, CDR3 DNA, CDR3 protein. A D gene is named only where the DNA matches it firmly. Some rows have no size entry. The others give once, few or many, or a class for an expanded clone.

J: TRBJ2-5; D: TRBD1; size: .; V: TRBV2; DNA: TGTGCCAGCAGGGAGGGGGACAGGGTATTACGGGAGACCCAGTACTTC; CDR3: CASREGDRVLRETQYF
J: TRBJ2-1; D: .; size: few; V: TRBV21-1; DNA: TGTGCCAGCAGCCCACTGCGAACTAGCGGTGCCTACAATGAGCAGTTCTTC; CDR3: CASSPLRTSGAYNEQFF
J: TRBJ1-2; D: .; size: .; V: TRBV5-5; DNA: TGTGCCAGCAGCTTGGTACCCGGTTATGGCTACACCTTC; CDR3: CASSLVPGYGYTF
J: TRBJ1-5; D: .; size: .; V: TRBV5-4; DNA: TGTGCCAGCAGCTTACAGCATAGCAATCAGCCCCAGCATTTT; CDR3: CASSLQHSNQPQHF
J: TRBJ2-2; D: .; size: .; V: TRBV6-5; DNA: TGTGCCAGCATCGACTGGAACACCGGGGAGCTGTTTTTT; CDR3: CASIDWNTGELFF
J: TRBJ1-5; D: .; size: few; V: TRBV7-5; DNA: TGTGCCAGAACCATGGACAGGGGGGACCAGCCCCAGCATTTT; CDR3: CARTMDRGDQPQHF
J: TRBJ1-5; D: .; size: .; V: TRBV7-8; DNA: TGTGCCAGCAGCCGGTCGGGAGTTTATCAGCCCCAGCATTTT; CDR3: CASSRSGVYQPQHF
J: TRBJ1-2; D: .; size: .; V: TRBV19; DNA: TGTGCCAGCAAACAGGGCTCGACCTATGGCTACACCTTC; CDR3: CASKQGSTYGYTF
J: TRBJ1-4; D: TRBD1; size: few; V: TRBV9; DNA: TGTGCCAGCAGCGTATCGACAGGGGATAATGAAAAACTGTTTTTT; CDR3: CASSVSTGDNEKLFF
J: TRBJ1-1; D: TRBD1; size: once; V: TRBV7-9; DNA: TGTGCCAGCAGCTCACGGAATGACAGGGGATCCGAAGCTTTCTTT; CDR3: CASSSRNDRGSEAFF
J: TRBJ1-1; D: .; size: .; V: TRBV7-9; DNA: TGTGCCAGCAGCTTGACAGTTCCGAACACTGAAGCTTTCTTT; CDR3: CASSLTVPNTEAFF
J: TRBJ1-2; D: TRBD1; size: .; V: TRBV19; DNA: TGTGCCAGTAGGAGGAGGACAGGGGGTTATGGCTACACCTTC; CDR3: CASRRRTGGYGYTF
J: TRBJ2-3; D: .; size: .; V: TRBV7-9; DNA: TGTGCCAGCAGCTTCCCCCCGGGCGGGGCGGCAGATACGCAGTATTTT; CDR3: CASSFPPGGAADTQYF
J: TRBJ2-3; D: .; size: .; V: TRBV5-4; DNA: TGTGCCAGCAGCTCCGTACAGGGCTTGGAAGATACGCAGTATTTT; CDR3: CASSSVQGLEDTQYF
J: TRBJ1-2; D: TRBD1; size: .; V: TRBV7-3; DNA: TGTGCCAGCAGCTTAACGGGACAGGGCTATTATGGCTACACCTTC; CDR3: CASSLTGQGYYGYTF
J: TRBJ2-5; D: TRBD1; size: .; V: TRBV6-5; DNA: TGTGCCAGCACCCGACAGGGACAAGAGACCCAGTACTTC; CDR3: CASTRQGQETQYF
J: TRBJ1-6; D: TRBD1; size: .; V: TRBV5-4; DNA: TGTGCCAGCGGCTACCGGGACAGGACTAATTCACCCCTCCACTTT; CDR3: CASGYRDRTNSPLHF
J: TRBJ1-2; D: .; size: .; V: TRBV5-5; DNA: TGTGCCAGCAGCTTGTCTGAGGGGGTCTATGGCTACACCTTC; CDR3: CASSLSEGVYGYTF
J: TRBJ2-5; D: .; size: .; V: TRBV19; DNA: TGTGCCAGTAGTATCGGGCAGGGTCTAGAGACCCAGTACTTC; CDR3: CASSIGQGLETQYF
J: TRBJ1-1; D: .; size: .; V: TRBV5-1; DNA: TGCGCCAGCAATGCAGGGTCCGCAGGCACTGAAGCTTTCTTT; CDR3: CASNAGSAGTEAFF
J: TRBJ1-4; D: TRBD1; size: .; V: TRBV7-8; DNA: TGTGCCAGCAGCGCCTGGACAGGGAGGAATGAAAAACTGTTTTTT; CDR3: CASSAWTGRNEKLFF
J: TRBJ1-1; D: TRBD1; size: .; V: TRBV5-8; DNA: TGTGCCAGCAGCCCCGGGACAGGTAGGAACACTGAAGCTTTCTTT; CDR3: CASSPGTGRNTEAFF
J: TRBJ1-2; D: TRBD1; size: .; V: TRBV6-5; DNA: TGTGCCAGCAGTTCCTGGACAGGGGTTAATTATGGCTACACCTTC; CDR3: CASSSWTGVNYGYTF
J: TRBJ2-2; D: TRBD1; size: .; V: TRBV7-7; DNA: TGTGCTAGCAGCGTGGGACAGGGTGGTACCGGGGAGCTGTTTTTT; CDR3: CASSVGQGGTGELFF
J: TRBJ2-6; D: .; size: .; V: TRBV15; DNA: TGTGCCACCTCCCCCGCTGGGGCCAACGTCCTGACTTTC; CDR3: CATSPAGANVLTF
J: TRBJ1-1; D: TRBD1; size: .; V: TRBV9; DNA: TGTGCCAGCAGCGGGACAGGGGCGCTTTTCCCTGAAGCTTTCTTT; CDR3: CASSGTGALFPEAFF
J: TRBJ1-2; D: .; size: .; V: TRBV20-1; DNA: TGCAGTGCTAGTAGTCAGGGTGGGAACTATGGCTACACCTTC; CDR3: CSASSQGGNYGYTF
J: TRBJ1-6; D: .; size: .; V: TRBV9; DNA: TGTGCCAGCAGCGTAGAAGGGACAAATTCACCCCTCCACTTT; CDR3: CASSVEGTNSPLHF
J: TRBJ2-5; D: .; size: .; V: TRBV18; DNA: TGTGCCAGCTCACCGAATTCGGCCGGGACTCAAGAGACCCAGTACTTC; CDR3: CASSPNSAGTQETQYF
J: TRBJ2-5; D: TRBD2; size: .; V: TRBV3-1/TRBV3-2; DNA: TGTGCCAGCAGCCAAGCCTTCGGACTAGCGGGGGGAGAGACCCAGTACTTC; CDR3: CASSQAFGLAGGETQYF
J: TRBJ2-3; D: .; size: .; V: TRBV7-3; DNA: TGTGCCAGCAGCCCCATGCGGGCAGATACGCAGTATTTT; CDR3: CASSPMRADTQYF
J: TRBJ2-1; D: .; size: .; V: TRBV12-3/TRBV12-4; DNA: TGTGCCAGCGATAGGGGAAATGAGCAGTTCTTC; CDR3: CASDRGNEQFF
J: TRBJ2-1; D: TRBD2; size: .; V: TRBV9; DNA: TGTGCCAGCAGCGCCGCCCTTGGACTAGCGGGTTACAATGAGCAGTTCTTC; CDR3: CASSAALGLAGYNEQFF
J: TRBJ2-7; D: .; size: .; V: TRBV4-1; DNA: TGCGCCAGCAGCCAAGGGGAGGTCTCCTACGAGCAGTACTTC; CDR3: CASSQGEVSYEQYF